What follows are 18 T cell receptor beta chains derived from one specimen sequenced in a study of blood T cell repertoires in COVID-19. The protocol was immunoSEQ multiplex PCR, while the TCRdb copy is restricted to in-frame clones and leaves out a portion. The repertoire includes 400,000 or so clones, approximately 91% of them detected once, and around 2.1% sits in the top ten. The material sequenced was PBMCs or T cells enriched from blood (not recorded which). These receptors all come from a woman between 35 and 50 years old with acute COVID-19.

This sequence joins TRBV4-1 and TRBJ2-1, with no clear D. The length of the CDR3 is 15 residues. Trimming pared 5 bases from V and 7 bases from J, leaving 18 bases between. Germline CDR1 is MGHRA and CDR2 is YSYEKL. The CDR3 loop is CASSSTGVIQNEQFF. The CDR3 DNA is TGCGCCAGCAGCTCGACGGGTGTGATACAAAATGAGCAGTTCTTC.

This clone appeared a few times. This CDR3 reads CASSPGIGTGELFF. The CDR3 bases are TGTGCCAGCAGTCCAGGGATAGGTACCGGGGAGCTGTTTTTT. The rearrangement joins TRBV5-4 to TRBJ2-2; TRBD1 is a possible D gene (5 bases). Germline V gives CDR1 SGHNT, CDR2 YYREEE (reference sequence). Between the trimmed V and J ends, which lost 5 bases and 5 bases, there was a span of 13 bases. This CDR3 is 14 amino acids long. The full variable domain, with the rest looked up from reference TRBV5-4 and TRBJ2-2, is ETGVTQSPTHLIKTRGQQVTLRCSSQSGHNTVSWYQQALGQGPQFIFQYYREEENGRGNFPPRFSGLQFPNYSSELNVNALELDDSALYLCASSPGIGTGELFFGEGSRLTVL.

The chain joins TRBV5-6 to TRBJ1-1; the D gene is possibly TRBD1 (5 bases). The CDR3 runs 14 residues. The germline V gene has CDR1 SGHDT and CDR2 YYEEEE. Trimming took 0 bases from V and 5 from J, leaving 11 bases between them. The CDR3 loop reads CASSLARGWTEAFF. The CDR3 DNA follows: TGTGCCAGCAGCTTGGCCCGGGGGTGGACTGAAGCTTTCTTT.

This clone appeared once. The chain links TRBV28 to TRBJ1-1; 10 bases fit TRBD1. With V trimmed by 2 bases and J by 8 bases, 2 bases remained unmatched. The CDR3 sequence is 13 residues long. Germline assignment: CDR1 MDHEN and CDR2 SYDVKM. This CDR3 reads CASSLGTGEEAFF. The CDR3 coding sequence is TGTGCCAGCAGTTTAGGGACAGGGGAAGAAGCTTTCTTT. The variable domain in full, completed from reference TRBV28 and TRBJ1-1, reads DVKVTQSSRYLVKRTGEKVFLECVQDMDHENMFWYRQDPGLGLRLIYFSYDVKMKEKGDIPEGYSVSREKKERFSLILESASTNQTSMYLCASSLGTGEEAFFGQGTRLTVV.

This chain links TRBV19 with TRBJ2-3; 8 nucleotides match TRBD1. Germline trimming cut 6 bases from V and 4 bases from J; bases unmatched to any gene: 12. CDR1 and CDR2 (germline): LNHDA, SQIVND (reference sequence). The CDR3 has 16 amino acids. CDR3 residues: CASSLLGQEEADTQYF. CDR3 coding DNA: TGTGCCAGTAGCCTTCTGGGACAGGAGGAAGCAGATACGCAGTATTTT.

This chain joins TRBV4-1 and TRBJ1-6; the D gene is possibly TRBD1 (5 bases). The CDR3 spans 16 residues. Germline assignment: CDR1 MGHRA and CDR2 YSYEKL. The V and J ends lost 5 bases and 7 bases respectively, with 18 bases between them. DNA of the CDR3: TGCGCCAGCAGCTTACGCCGGGACTCATGGAATTCACCCCTCCACTTT. Protein: CASSLRRDSWNSPLHF.

The chain uses TRBV20-1 and TRBJ2-3; D not resolved. V dropped 6 bases and J dropped 4 bases, with 8 bases sitting between them. The germline gives CDR1 DFQATT, CDR2 SNEGSKA (reference sequence). The CDR3 has 11 amino acids. The CDR3 protein is CSALFADTQYF. CDR3 coding DNA: TGCAGTGCCCTCTTCGCAGATACGCAGTATTTT.

V gene TRBV5-6 combines with J gene TRBJ1-1, with a possible D match to TRBD1 (6 bases). This CDR3 contains 14 residues. With 3 bases removed from V and 3 bases from J, the gap between germline ends came to 12 bases. Germline CDR1 and CDR2: SGHDT and YYEEEE. The chain's CDR3 is CASSSYRVYTEAFF. For the CDR3, the DNA is TGTGCCAGCAGCTCGTACAGGGTGTACACTGAAGCTTTCTTT.

The rearrangement uses TRBV5-6 and TRBJ1-1, with 8 bases aligning to TRBD1. The junction had 9 bases not matched to a gene; V was cut back by 4 bases and J by 4 bases. The germline V gene encodes CDR1 SGHDT and CDR2 YYEEEE. This CDR3 region has 15 residues. Here the CDR3 DNA reads TGTGCCAGCAGCCGCAGGGGGCCCCTGAGCACTGAAGCTTTCTTT. Its protein product is CASSRRGPLSTEAFF.

This clone appeared once. This chain joins TRBV10-3 and TRBJ1-2; D may be TRBD1 (5 bases). CDR3 size: 19 residues. CDR1 and CDR2 (germline): ENHRY, SYGVKD. Trimming pared 0 bases from V and 0 bases from J, leaving 20 bases between. This chain's CDR3 is CAISESILSGGRANYGYTF. The CDR3 region has the DNA TGTGCCATCAGTGAGTCGATTCTCTCCGGGGGTCGGGCTAACTATGGCTACACCTTC.

In its sample, this clone was seen a few times. The V call is TRBV6-1, the J call TRBJ1-2; D not certain. This CDR3 has 17 residues. Germline V lookup: CDR1 MNHNS, CDR2 SASEGT. V was trimmed by 2 bases and J by 5 bases, leaving 21 bases between them. The CDR3 DNA reads as TGTGCCAGCAGTGAACCTCGGTCTTTGGGAGAATCATATGGCTACACCTTC. Residues: CASSEPRSLGESYGYTF.

The J gene is TRBJ2-5, the V gene TRBV5-1, with D perhaps TRBD2 (7 bases). CDR3 length equals 12 residues. Trimming took off 5 bases at V and 5 bases at J, with 10 bases between the two ends. The germline V gene has CDR1 SGHRS and CDR2 YFSETQ. The CDR3 DNA sequence: TGCGCCAGCAGAGGGGGGGCGGAGACCCAGTACTTC. This sequence encodes CASRGGAETQYF. The full variable domain, completed using reference TRBV5-1 and TRBJ2-5, is KAGVTQTPRYLIKTRGQQVTLSCSPISGHRSVSWYQQTPGQGLQFLFEYFSETQRNKGNFPGRFSGRQFSNSRSEMNVSTLELGDSALYLCASRGGAETQYFGPGTRLLVL.

The rearrangement links TRBV19 to TRBJ1-5; TRBD1 matches at 9 bases. The CDR3 has 16 amino acids. CDR1 and CDR2 (germline): LNHDA, SQIVND (reference sequence). J gave up 3 bases and V 8 bases, and 11 bases lay outside the gene matches. CDR3 sequence (DNA): TGTGCCAGTCTTTCGTTCCGGACAGGGGACAATCAGCCCCAGCATTTT. Encoded protein: CASLSFRTGDNQPQHF.

The chain couples TRBV30 to TRBJ1-4; TRBD1 might be the D (5 bases). V lost 3 bases and J 2 bases, leaving 10 bases between the germline ends. Germline lookup yields CDR1 GTSNPN and CDR2 SVGIG (reference sequence). The CDR3 loop spans 14 amino acids. In DNA, the CDR3 is TGTGCCTGGAGGGCAGGGAGGACTAATGAAAAACTGTTTTTT. Its translation: CAWRAGRTNEKLFF.

This chain connects TRBV4-1 to TRBJ2-2; TRBD2 might be the D (5 bases). Per the germline V gene, CDR1 is MGHRA and CDR2 is YSYEKL. Trimming took 3 bases from V and 6 from J, leaving 14 bases between them. This CDR3 contains 15 residues. The CDR3, as DNA: TGCGCCAGCAGCCACGACGGACTCCTCGCCGGGGAGCTGTTTTTT. Translating gives CASSHDGLLAGELFF.

The chain recombines TRBV5-1 with TRBJ2-3; tentatively, D is TRBD1 (6 bases). Trimming left V 7 bases short and J 6 bases short, with 15 bases between. CDR1 is SGHRS and CDR2 is YFSETQ in the germline V gene. The CDR3 runs 13 residues. CDR3 bases: TGCGCCAGCGCATTTTCACAGGGTGATACGCAGTATTTT. This codes for CASAFSQGDTQYF.

The chain links TRBV7-8 to TRBJ2-7; weak D call: TRBD2 (7 bases). The germline V gene has CDR1 SGHVS and CDR2 FQNEAQ. The V end lost 9 bases, the J end lost 2 bases, and 26 bases lay between the germline ends. CDR3 length: 17 residues. CDR3 in DNA: TGTGCCAGTAACCCAATGTCGGGGGGCGCTTGGGCCTACGAGCAGTACTTC. Translated: CASNPMSGGAWAYEQYF.

This clone was counted a single time. The chain uses TRBV27 and TRBJ1-2, with 10 bases that match TRBD1. Germline-derived CDR1 and CDR2 are MNHEY and SMNVEV (reference sequence). V was clipped by 6 bases and J by 4 bases; unmatched bases: 2. The CDR3 extends over 13 amino acids. CDR3: CASRGQGTYGYTF. The CDR3, as DNA: TGTGCCAGCAGGGGACAGGGGACCTATGGCTACACCTTC.